The 10 T cell receptor beta chains listed next were all sequenced from one sample in a study of metastatic and nonmetastatic thyroid tumors. Thyroid surgery had not been preceded by any treatment in any patient. TCRdb reprocessed the PCR reads using MiXCR. Seen here are some 12,000 clones, under 35% observed once, and the top ten hold approximately 12%. The sequencing input was tumor tissue. These receptors were collected from a female donor with papillary thyroid cancer or a benign thyroid nodule (not recorded which). Some clones in this sample may be carry-over from other donors' samples.

This clone showed up just a few times. CDR3 in DNA: TGTGCCGGCTCGCGCCCTGGACAGCTCACGCCCACCGGGGAGCTGTTTTTT. It specifies CAGSRPGQLTPTGELFF. The V call is TRBV6-2 or TRBV6-3, the J call TRBJ2-2, with D perhaps TRBD1 (6 bases). The CDR3 length is 17 residues. Germline V lookup: CDR1 MNHEY, CDR2 SVGEGT. The V gene lost 11 bases and the J gene lost 4 bases, with 26 bases spanning the gap.

The CDR3 sequence is CAWSLVRLGEAFF. CDR3 bases: TGTGCCTGGAGCCTAGTTCGTCTCGGAGAAGCTTTCTTT. The genes are TRBV30 and TRBJ1-1; D uncertain. CDR3 length: 13 residues. The V end was cut by 3 bases, the J end by 8 bases, with 16 bases between. The V gene's germline CDR1 is GTSNPN and CDR2 SVGIG (reference sequence). Complete variable domain (other parts from reference TRBV30 and TRBJ1-1): SQTIHQWPATLVQPVGSPLSLECTVEGTSNPNLYWYRQAAGRGLQLLFYSVGIGQISSEVPQNLSASRPQDRQFILSSKKLLLSDSGFYLCAWSLVRLGEAFFGQGTRLTVV.

In its sample, this clone was seen many times. The genes are TRBV4-1 and TRBJ1-1, with D unclear. The CDR3 length is 15 residues. The germline V gene has CDR1 MGHRA and CDR2 YSYEKL. The V end lost 5 bases, the J end lost 5 bases, and 18 bases lay between the germline ends. CDR3 in amino acids: CASSVRRSAGTEAFF. The CDR3 coding sequence is TGCGCCAGCAGCGTTCGAAGGTCCGCGGGTACTGAAGCTTTCTTT.

Judged by abundance, this clone is medium-sized. V is TRBV18 and J is TRBJ1-2; D remains ambiguous. The germline V and J ends were trimmed by 2 bases and 4 bases, with 8 bases remaining between them. The CDR3 extends over 13 amino acids. The germline gives CDR1 KGHSH, CDR2 LQKENI. CDR3 sequence: CASSPSGSYGYTF. The CDR3, as DNA: TGTGCCAGCTCACCATCGGGGAGCTATGGCTACACCTTC.

In its sample, this clone was seen a few times. The chain recombines TRBV27 with TRBJ2-3, with D maybe TRBD1 (6 bases). CDR3 length: 17 amino acids. V was cut by 2 bases and J by 2 bases, with 17 bases left in between. CDR1 is MNHEY, CDR2 SMNVEV, per germline (reference sequence). The CDR3 spells CASSLKRAGVITDTQYF. The CDR3 coding sequence is TGTGCCAGCAGTTTAAAAAGGGCAGGGGTGATCACAGATACGCAGTATTTT.

The J gene is TRBJ2-6, the V gene TRBV6-2 or TRBV6-3; possibly TRBD1 for D (5 bases). Trimming took off 8 bases at V and 0 bases at J, with 23 bases between the two ends. There are 19 residues in the CDR3. In germline, CDR1 is MNHEY, CDR2 SVGEGT. This CDR3 reads CASSPVFRVSDSGANVLTF. The CDR3 bases are TGTGCCAGCTCTCCGGTATTCAGGGTTTCGGACTCTGGGGCCAACGTCCTGACTTTC.

This clone was observed many times. A much larger clone differs by one base, so this may be a read error. Other DNA sequences in the sample encode the same CDR3. V is TRBV20-1 and J is TRBJ1-1; 7 bases fit TRBD1. V dropped 5 bases and J dropped 5; count of bases not matched to a gene: 5. The CDR3 covers 12 residues. The V gene's germline CDR1 is DFQATT and CDR2 SNEGSKA (reference sequence). The CDR3 here is CSAPQGGTEAFF. The DNA for the CDR3 is TGCAGTGCTCCGCAGGGGGGGACTGAAGCTTTCTTT.

As to this clone: A junction end diverges from the germline sequence, so it may reflect a read error. The chain has TRBV5-1 and TRBJ2-5, with 9 bases lining up with TRBD2. Germline values: CDR1 SGHRS, CDR2 YFSETQ. This CDR3 has 16 amino acids. The CDR3 loop reads CASGLSSVTSGETQYF. CDR3 DNA sequence: TGCGCCAGCGGCTTGTCTTCCGTGACTAGCGGAGAGACCCAGTACTTC.

This clone has a handful of counts. The chain combines TRBV6-1 with TRBJ1-1, with D unresolved. Trimming cost V 5 bases and J 1 base, with 17 bases left between them. The CDR3 is 16 residues long. The germline CDR1 and CDR2 sequences are MNHNS and SASEGT. DNA of the CDR3: TGTGCCAGCAGTTCCAACCCGGCCCACGCGAACACTGAAGCTTTCTTT. Amino acids: CASSSNPAHANTEAFF.

This clone was counted only a few times. The chain recombines TRBV6-2 or TRBV6-3 with TRBJ2-1; D gene unclear. The CDR3 covers 13 residues. From germline, CDR1 is MNHEY and CDR2 SVGEGT. With 2 bases removed from V and 9 bases from J, the gap between germline ends came to 11 bases. The CDR3 protein is CASSYVVLGEQFF. In DNA form, the CDR3 reads TGTGCCAGCAGTTACGTGGTGCTGGGTGAGCAGTTCTTC.